This TCR beta chain was obtained from a study of OX40 agonist ivuxolimab in advanced cancers. Study-wide context: With a range of about 23 to 90, age averaged roughly 61 years, and about 83% were male.

Study-wide findings and caveats: Patients with a partial response at 0.1-3.0 mg/kg had among the lowest clonal expansion. Within 6 weeks, CD4+ and CD8+ blood T cells expanded clonally at 0.1 to 3.0 mg/kg.

Regarding this clone: No antigen is known for it.

Assay used: immunoSEQ multiplex PCR; TCRdb lists only in-frame clones, some missing. The sample has more than 65,000 clones, 84% seen once. Sequencing was performed on CD4+ or CD8+ T cells sorted from blood, taken in a trial of the OX40 agonist ivuxolimab. This clonotype was sampled from an adult with an advanced solid tumor such as melanoma, head and neck, liver or kidney cancer.

The CDR3 loop is CSTWDSQNTEAFF. For the CDR3, the DNA is TGCAGCACCTGGGACAGCCAGAACACTGAAGCTTTCTTT. V usage is TRBV29-1 and J usage is TRBJ1-1; 7 nucleotides match TRBD1. The CDR3 is 13 residues long. V was clipped by 8 bases and J by 1 base; unmatched bases: 7. CDR1 and CDR2 (germline): SQVTM, ANQGSEA.